Listed below are T cell receptor beta chains from one sample, sequenced in a study of T cells in localized non-small cell lung cancer. Produced via immunoSEQ multiplex PCR; TCRdb's table is partial and in-frame only. Here the sample spans approximately 70,000 clones, roughly 76% being singletons. The specimen was PBMCs, collected before any cancer treatment. These receptors all stem from a man aged 35-75 years with stage II lung adenocarcinoma. Both conserved end residues are part of each CDR3. D genes are given only for firm matches. Only some rows state a clone size, as once, few, many or a class for expanded clones.

>-|TRBJ1-1|TRBV7-2|-
CASSLLTSMNTEAFF
TGTGCCAGCAGCTTACTGACTTCAATGAACACTGAAGCTTTCTTT
>-|TRBJ2-2|TRBV11-3|-
CASSWTANTGELFF
TGTGCCAGCAGCTGGACAGCCAACACCGGGGAGCTGTTTTTT
>TRBD2|TRBJ2-7|TRBV7-9|-
CASSLDVAPSGAPYEQYF
TGTGCCAGCAGCTTAGATGTAGCCCCCAGCGGGGCACCCTACGAGCAGTACTTC
>TRBD1|TRBJ1-2|TRBV27|-
CASSSGTGGADYGYTF
TGTGCCAGCAGTTCCGGGACAGGGGGCGCCGACTATGGCTACACCTTC
>-|TRBJ1-2|TRBV6-1|-
CASSEQASIYGYTF
TGTGCCAGCAGTGAACAGGCGTCAATCTATGGCTACACCTTC
>TRBD1|TRBJ2-7|TRBV30|-
CACGQDSYEQYF
TGTGCCTGTGGACAGGACTCCTACGAGCAGTACTTC
>-|TRBJ1-2|TRBV28|-
CASSLPIYGYTF
TGTGCCAGCAGTTTACCAATCTATGGCTACACCTTC
>TRBD2|TRBJ2-4|TRBV6-4|few
CASGREGKNIQYF
TGTGCCAGCGGCCGGGAGGGTAAAAACATTCAGTACTTC
>TRBD1|TRBJ1-5|TRBV6-1|-
CASSERDRGPFRPQHF
TGTGCCAGCAGTGAAAGGGACAGGGGCCCCTTTCGGCCCCAGCATTTT
>-|TRBJ1-2|TRBV18|-
CASSPPYSQGSGDGYTF
TGTGCCAGCTCACCACCGTATTCCCAGGGCTCCGGTGACGGCTACACCTTC
>-|TRBJ1-2|TRBV28|-
CASRSPGALALYGYTF
TGTGCCAGCAGATCCCCGGGGGCCCTAGCCCTCTATGGCTACACCTTC
>-|TRBJ1-1|TRBV5-1|-
CASSGGMNTEAFF
TGCGCCAGCAGCGGGGGTATGAACACTGAAGCTTTCTTT
>TRBD1|TRBJ2-7|TRBV6-1|-
CASREIDRDLYEQYF
TGTGCCAGCAGAGAGATCGACAGGGACCTCTACGAGCAGTACTTC
>-|TRBJ2-5|TRBV11-3|few
CASSLGGARETQYF
TGTGCCAGCAGCTTAGGGGGGGCTCGGGAGACCCAGTACTTC
>TRBD1|TRBJ1-4|TRBV9|-
CASSLRSAGGTANEKLFF
TGTGCCAGCAGCCTTAGGTCGGCAGGGGGCACGGCTAATGAAAAACTGTTTTTT
>-|TRBJ1-1|TRBV2|-
CASSPTRTEAFF
TGTGCCAGCAGTCCTACACGGACTGAAGCTTTCTTT
>-|TRBJ1-6|TRBV30|few
CAWRNYRSPLHF
TGTGCCTGGAGGAATTACCGCTCACCCCTCCACTTT
>TRBD1|TRBJ1-1|TRBV6-5|few
CACTMTGATEAFF
TGTGCCTGCACTATGACAGGGGCCACTGAAGCTTTCTTT
>-|TRBJ1-5|TRBV7-3|-
CASSQAPNQPQHF
TGTGCCAGCAGCCAGGCCCCCAATCAGCCCCAGCATTTT
>TRBD2|TRBJ2-3|TRBV7-9|-
CASSEGLAGATDTQYF
TGTGCCAGCAGTGAGGGACTAGCGGGAGCCACAGATACGCAGTATTTT
>-|TRBJ2-7|TRBV7-3|-
CASSLSRGDEQYF
TGTGCCAGCAGCTTATCCCGGGGAGACGAGCAGTACTTC
>-|TRBJ2-2|TRBV5-1|-
CASSLLGGTDTGELFF
TGCGCCAGCAGCTTGTTGGGTGGGACCGACACCGGGGAGCTGTTTTTT
>-|TRBJ2-2|TRBV9|-
CASSGLASGTGELFF
TGTGCCAGCAGCGGGTTAGCATCGGGCACCGGGGAGCTGTTTTTT
>TRBD1|TRBJ1-3|TRBV6-6|-
CASTAPTGLGNTIYF
TGTGCCAGCACCGCCCCGACAGGGCTGGGAAACACCATATATTTT
>-|TRBJ2-5|TRBV29-1|-
CSVSQGQETQYF
TGCAGCGTTTCACAGGGCCAAGAGACCCAGTACTTC
>-|TRBJ2-5|TRBV7-3|-
CASSSGGSQQETQYF
TGTGCCAGCAGCTCCGGGGGTAGCCAACAAGAGACCCAGTACTTC
>-|TRBJ2-1|TRBV5-1|-
CASSPQGLAQGGEQFF
TGCGCCAGCAGCCCCCAAGGCCTAGCGCAAGGAGGTGAGCAGTTCTTC
>TRBD1|TRBJ2-1|TRBV7-6|-
CASSKPGQDYNEQFF
TGTGCCAGCAGCAAACCGGGACAGGACTACAATGAGCAGTTCTTC
>TRBD2|TRBJ2-7|TRBV14|-
CASSQLVAGASTYEQYF
TGTGCCAGCAGCCAATTGGTAGCGGGAGCGTCTACCTACGAGCAGTACTTC
>-|TRBJ1-2|TRBV2|-
CASSESKMGNHGYTF
TGTGCCAGCAGTGAAAGTAAGATGGGTAACCATGGCTACACCTTC
>-|TRBJ2-7|TRBV7-2|-
CASSLDRRKIGYEQYF
TGTGCCAGCAGCTTAGATAGGCGGAAAATCGGCTACGAGCAGTACTTC
>-|TRBJ1-6|TRBV30|-
CAWGSTERGYSSQEPLHF
TGTGCCTGGGGCTCAACGGAGAGGGGTTACTCGTCGCAGGAGCCCCTCCACTTT
>-|TRBJ1-1|TRBV9|-
CASTPGVGTEAFF
TGTGCCAGCACCCCAGGAGTAGGAACTGAAGCTTTCTTT
>-|TRBJ1-2|TRBV25-1|-
CASSEGQEDYGYTF
TGTGCCAGCAGTGAGGGCCAAGAGGACTATGGCTACACCTTC
>-|TRBJ2-1|TRBV7-3|-
CASSSVSGNEQFF
TGTGCCAGCAGCTCAGTGAGCGGGAATGAGCAGTTCTTC
>-|TRBJ1-4|TRBV28|-
CASSSGQDFNEKLFF
TGTGCCAGCAGTTCGGGCCAGGATTTCAATGAAAAACTGTTTTTT
>TRBD2|TRBJ2-1|TRBV6-1|-
CASTSGGLSYNEQFF
TGTGCCAGTACTAGCGGGGGACTCTCCTACAATGAGCAGTTCTTC
>-|TRBJ1-4|TRBV6-5|-
CASGKRPEDNEKLFF
TGTGCCAGCGGAAAACGGCCGGAAGATAATGAAAAACTGTTTTTT
>TRBD2|TRBJ2-1|TRBV6-6|once
CASRTSDSSYNEQFF
TGTGCCAGCAGGACTAGCGATAGCTCCTACAATGAGCAGTTCTTC
>-|TRBJ2-1|TRBV21-1|-
CASSKEDAGRNEQFF
TGTGCCAGCAGCAAAGAAGATGCCGGGAGGAATGAGCAGTTCTTC
>-|TRBJ1-2|TRBV5-8|-
CASSGQYNYGYTF
TGTGCCAGCAGCGGACAGTATAACTATGGCTACACCTTC
>-|TRBJ1-2|TRBV5-8|-
CASARGFTGYTF
TGTGCCAGCGCTAGGGGGTTTACCGGCTACACCTTC
>-|TRBJ1-2|TRBV5-1|-
CASSPLARTTSYGYTF
TGCGCCAGCAGCCCCCTAGCCAGGACGACATCGTATGGCTACACCTTC
>-|TRBJ2-2|TRBV11-3|-
CASSLDRISAGELFF
TGTGCCAGCAGCTTAGACAGGATCAGCGCCGGGGAGCTGTTTTTT
>TRBD1|TRBJ1-2|TRBV7-8|medium-sized
CASSLTGEGYTF
TGTGCCAGCAGCTTAACAGGGGAAGGCTACACCTTC
>-|TRBJ1-1|TRBV2|-
CASTLGENTEAFF
TGTGCCAGCACCCTGGGGGAGAACACTGAAGCTTTCTTT
>TRBD2|TRBJ2-2|TRBV7-9|once
CASSPRGLAGGKTGELFF
TGTGCCAGCAGCCCCCGCGGACTAGCGGGAGGGAAAACCGGGGAGCTGTTTTTT
>-|TRBJ1-1|TRBV9|-
CASSVGGGLNTEAFF
TGTGCCAGCAGCGTAGGAGGGGGGCTGAACACTGAAGCTTTCTTT
>-|TRBJ2-7|TRBV27|-
CASSTLLGEQYF
TGTGCCAGCAGTACCCTGTTGGGCGAGCAGTACTTC
>-|TRBJ2-7|TRBV11-2|few
CASSLDAGQSHEQYF
TGTGCCAGCAGCTTAGATGCCGGACAGTCCCACGAGCAGTACTTC
>TRBD2|TRBJ2-3|TRBV15|-
CATSRDRLTSGNSDTQYF
TGTGCCACCAGCAGAGATAGGTTGACTAGCGGGAACTCAGATACGCAGTATTTT
>TRBD2|TRBJ2-1|TRBV12-5|-
CASGLFVWTSAYNEQFF
TGTGCTAGTGGTTTGTTCGTTTGGACTAGCGCTTACAATGAGCAGTTCTTC
>-|TRBJ2-7|TRBV11-1|-
CASSLDYEQYF
TGTGCCAGCAGCTTAGACTACGAGCAGTACTTC
>-|TRBJ2-6|TRBV6-4|-
CASSEVTGANVLTF
TGTGCCAGCAGTGAGGTAACGGGGGCCAACGTCCTGACTTTC
>-|TRBJ1-2|TRBV7-2|-
CASSFTGSGYTF
TGTGCCAGCAGCTTCACAGGGAGTGGCTACACCTTC